This T cell receptor (beta chain) was sequenced during a study of blood T cell repertoires in COVID-19. Study at large: Sources were T cells, B-cell-depleted T cells, or PBMCs; the material itself was cDNA or gDNA.

Clones were read by immunoSEQ multiplex PCR, and TCRdb kept only the in-frame ones, dropping some. The table has 300,000 to 400,000 clones, approximately 91% seen once. Participants, roughly 18 to 100 years old, spanned approximately 25 US areas. The CDR3 has 11 amino acids. Looked up from germline, CDR1 is SNHLY and CDR2 is FYNNEI. Trimming left V 8 bases short and J 5 bases short, with 9 bases between. Sequenced sample: PBMCs or T cells enriched from blood (not recorded which). This rearrangement joins TRBV2 to TRBJ2-5, with a tentative D call TRBD1 (5 bases). The TCR was taken from a young woman who had been exposed to COVID-19. The CDR3 nucleotides are TGTGCCAGCTCAGGGTTGGAGACCCAGTACTTC. This codes for CASSGLETQYF.